This T cell receptor beta chain derives from a study of CXCR3-negative and CXCR3-positive naive CD8 T cells. Findings and caveats of the study: Hydrophobicity was higher for TRB CDR3s found in CXCR3-positive naive cells than in CXCR3-negative naive cells.

The libraries of TRB cDNA were constructed through 5' RACE using UMI labels. TCRdb reprocessed the 5' RACE reads and stores each CDR3 protein as one record, lacking DNA. The repertoire table contains some 140,000 distinct CDR3 sequences. Germline V gene data show CDR1 as DFQATT and CDR2 as SNEGSKA (reference sequence). This CDR3 is 15 amino acids long. Notes on this clonotype: What it binds is not known.

Sequencing was performed on naive CXCR3+ CD8+ T cells from blood. Subset described: CD45RO-CCR7+CD27+CD95- naive CD8+ T cells expressing CXCR3 (TNR3+). The chain employs TRBV20-1 and TRBJ2-1. This receptor was obtained from a human donor in good health. Some clones in this sample may be carry-over from other donors' samples. CDR3 residues: CSARDLRSSYNEQFF.